Described below is a single T cell receptor (beta chain) sequence and its context. This record belongs to a study of blood T cell repertoires in COVID-19. In the study overall: PBMCs, B-cell-depleted T cells, or T cells were the source of the cDNA or gDNA that made up the material.

How the authors handled the data: Amplification of reference gene primers was used by the study to estimate nucleated cell counts. The protocol was immunoSEQ multiplex PCR, while the TCRdb copy is restricted to in-frame clones and leaves out a portion. V, J and clone size reflect that table, while D and trimming were determined from the DNA. This sample has approximately 170,000 clones, with 84% found just once. Participants' own reports of clinical history determined their cohort assignment. Donors in Cohort 3 who had recovered were those with two negative PCRs, healthcare professional clearance, or resolution of their symptoms. The CDR3 covers 15 residues. The germline V gene encodes CDR1 LNHDA and CDR2 SQIVND (reference sequence). V was pared by 7 bases and J by 6 bases, with 18 bases between.

The sequence was collected from a woman aged 45-65 years who had recovered from COVID-19. Sample: PBMCs or T cells enriched from blood (not recorded which). V usage is TRBV19 and J usage is TRBJ1-4; D uncertain. CDR3 residues: CASNPSRGMYEKLFF. The DNA for the CDR3 is TGTGCCAGTAACCCGTCACGGGGAATGTATGAAAAACTGTTTTTT.